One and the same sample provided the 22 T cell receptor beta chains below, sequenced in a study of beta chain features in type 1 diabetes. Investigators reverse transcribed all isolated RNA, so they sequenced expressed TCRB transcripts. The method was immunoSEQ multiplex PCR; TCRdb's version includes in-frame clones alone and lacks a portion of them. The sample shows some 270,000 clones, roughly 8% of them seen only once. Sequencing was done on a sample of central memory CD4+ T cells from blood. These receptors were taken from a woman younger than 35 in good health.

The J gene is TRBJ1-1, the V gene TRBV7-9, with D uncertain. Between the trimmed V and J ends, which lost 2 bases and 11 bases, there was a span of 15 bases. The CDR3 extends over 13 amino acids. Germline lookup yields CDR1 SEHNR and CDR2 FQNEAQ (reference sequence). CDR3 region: CASSLSLPTRAFF. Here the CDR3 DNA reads TGTGCCAGCAGCTTATCCCTCCCGACGAGGGCTTTCTTT. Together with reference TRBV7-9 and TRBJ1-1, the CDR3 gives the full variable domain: DTGVSQNPRHKITKRGQNVTFRCDPISEHNRLYWYRQTLGQGPEFLTYFQNEAQLEKSRLLSDRFSAERPKGSFSTLEIQRTEQGDSAMYLCASSLSLPTRAFFGQGTRLTVV.

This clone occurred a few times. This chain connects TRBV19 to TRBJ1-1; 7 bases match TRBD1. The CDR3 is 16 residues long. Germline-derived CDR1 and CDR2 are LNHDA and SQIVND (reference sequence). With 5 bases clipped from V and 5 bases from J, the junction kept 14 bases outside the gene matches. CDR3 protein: CASSLPMTGRRTEAFF. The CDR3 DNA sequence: TGTGCCAGTAGTCTACCCATGACAGGGAGACGGACTGAAGCTTTCTTT.

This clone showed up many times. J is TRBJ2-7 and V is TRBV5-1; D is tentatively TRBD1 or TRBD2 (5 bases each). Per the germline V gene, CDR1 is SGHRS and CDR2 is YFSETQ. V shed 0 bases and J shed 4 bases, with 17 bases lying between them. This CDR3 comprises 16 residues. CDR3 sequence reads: CASSLAVSGRGYEQYF. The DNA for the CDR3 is TGCGCCAGCAGCTTGGCCGTATCAGGGAGAGGGTACGAGCAGTACTTC.

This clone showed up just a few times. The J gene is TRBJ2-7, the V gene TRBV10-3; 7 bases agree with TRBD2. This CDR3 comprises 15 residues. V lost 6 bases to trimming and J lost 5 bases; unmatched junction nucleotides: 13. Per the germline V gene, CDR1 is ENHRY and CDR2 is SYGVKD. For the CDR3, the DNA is TGTGCCATCAGGGACGTGGCGGGAGCCTTAGACGAGCAGTACTTC. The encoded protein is CAIRDVAGALDEQYF.

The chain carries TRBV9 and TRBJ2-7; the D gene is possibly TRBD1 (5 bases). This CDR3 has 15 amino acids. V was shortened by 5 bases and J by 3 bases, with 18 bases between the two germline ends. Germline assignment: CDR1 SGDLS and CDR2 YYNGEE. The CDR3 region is CASRKQGKLYYEQYV. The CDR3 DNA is TGTGCCAGCAGGAAGCAGGGTAAGCTTTACTACGAGCAGTACGTC.

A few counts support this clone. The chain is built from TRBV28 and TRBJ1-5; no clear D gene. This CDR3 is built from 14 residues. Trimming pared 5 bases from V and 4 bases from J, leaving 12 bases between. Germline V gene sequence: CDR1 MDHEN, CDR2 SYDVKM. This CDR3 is CASSRPSRNQPQHF. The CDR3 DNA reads TGTGCCAGCAGTCGTCCGAGCCGAAATCAGCCCCAGCATTTT.

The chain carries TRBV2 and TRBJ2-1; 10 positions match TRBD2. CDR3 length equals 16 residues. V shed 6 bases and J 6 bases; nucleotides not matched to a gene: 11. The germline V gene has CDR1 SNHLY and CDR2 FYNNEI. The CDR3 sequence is CASRISLAGVINEQFF. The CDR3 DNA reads TGTGCCAGCAGGATTTCCCTAGCGGGAGTGATCAATGAGCAGTTCTTC.

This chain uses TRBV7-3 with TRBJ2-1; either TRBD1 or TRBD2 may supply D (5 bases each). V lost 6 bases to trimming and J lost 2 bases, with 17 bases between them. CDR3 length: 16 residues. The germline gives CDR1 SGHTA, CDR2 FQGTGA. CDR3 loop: CASRPLEGRTYNEQFF. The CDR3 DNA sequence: TGTGCCAGCAGACCCCTTGAGGGGAGAACCTACAATGAGCAGTTCTTC.

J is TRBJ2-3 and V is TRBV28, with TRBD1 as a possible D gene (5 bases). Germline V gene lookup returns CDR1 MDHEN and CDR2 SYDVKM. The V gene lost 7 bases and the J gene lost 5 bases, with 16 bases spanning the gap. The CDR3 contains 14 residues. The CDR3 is CASTPEGAEDTQYF. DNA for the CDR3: TGTGCCAGCACCCCGGAAGGGGCTGAAGATACGCAGTATTTT.

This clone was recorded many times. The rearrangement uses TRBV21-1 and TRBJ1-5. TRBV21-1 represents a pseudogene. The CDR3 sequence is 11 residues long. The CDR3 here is CASSKRGPQHF. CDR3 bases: TGTGCCAGCAGCAAGAGGGGACCCCAGCATTTT.

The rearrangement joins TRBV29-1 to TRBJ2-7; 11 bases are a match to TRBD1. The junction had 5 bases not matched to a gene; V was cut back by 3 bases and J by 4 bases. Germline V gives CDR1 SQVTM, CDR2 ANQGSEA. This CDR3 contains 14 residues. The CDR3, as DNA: TGCAGCGTTGATGGGGGACAGGGGGGATACGAGCAGTACTTC. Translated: CSVDGGQGGYEQYF.

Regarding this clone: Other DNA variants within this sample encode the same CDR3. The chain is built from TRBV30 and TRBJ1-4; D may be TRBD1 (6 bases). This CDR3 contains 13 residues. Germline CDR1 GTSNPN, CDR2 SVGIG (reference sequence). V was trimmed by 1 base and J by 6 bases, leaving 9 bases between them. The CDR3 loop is CAWSGGADEKLFF. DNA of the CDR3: TGTGCCTGGAGTGGGGGGGCTGATGAAAAACTGTTTTTT.

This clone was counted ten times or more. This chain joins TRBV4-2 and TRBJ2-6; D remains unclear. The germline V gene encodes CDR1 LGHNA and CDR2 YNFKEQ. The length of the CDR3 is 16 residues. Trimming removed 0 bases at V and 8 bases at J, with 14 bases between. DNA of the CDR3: TGTGCCAGCAGCCAAGATCGCAGTCTTAGGTCCAACGTCCTGACTTTC. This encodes CASSQDRSLRSNVLTF.

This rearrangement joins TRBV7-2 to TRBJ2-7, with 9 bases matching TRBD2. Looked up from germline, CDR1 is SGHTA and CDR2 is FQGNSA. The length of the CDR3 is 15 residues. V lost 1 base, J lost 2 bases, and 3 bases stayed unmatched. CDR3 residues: CASSLDGGRAYEQYF. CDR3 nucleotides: TGTGCCAGCAGCTTAGACGGCGGGAGGGCCTACGAGCAGTACTTC.

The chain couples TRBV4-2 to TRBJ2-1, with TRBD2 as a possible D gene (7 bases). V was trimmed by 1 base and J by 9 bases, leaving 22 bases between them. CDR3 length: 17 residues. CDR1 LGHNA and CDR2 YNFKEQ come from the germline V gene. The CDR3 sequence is CASSQALGGNSGGEQFF. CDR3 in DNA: TGTGCCAGCAGCCAAGCCCTAGGGGGGAATTCGGGAGGTGAGCAGTTCTTC.

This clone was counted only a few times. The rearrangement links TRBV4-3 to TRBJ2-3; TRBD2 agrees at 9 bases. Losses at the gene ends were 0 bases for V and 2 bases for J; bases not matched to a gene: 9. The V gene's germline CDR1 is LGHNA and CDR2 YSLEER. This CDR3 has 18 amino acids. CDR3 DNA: TGCGCCAGCAGCCAAGATCGGAGACTAGCGGATACCACAGATACGCAGTATTTT. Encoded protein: CASSQDRRLADTTDTQYF.

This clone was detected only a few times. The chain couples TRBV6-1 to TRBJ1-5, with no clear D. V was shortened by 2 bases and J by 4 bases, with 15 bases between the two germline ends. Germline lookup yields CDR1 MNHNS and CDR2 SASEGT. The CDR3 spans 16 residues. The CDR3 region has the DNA TGTGCCAGCAGTGAATCGATAGTACGGAGGAATCAGCCCCAGCATTTT. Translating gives CASSESIVRRNQPQHF.

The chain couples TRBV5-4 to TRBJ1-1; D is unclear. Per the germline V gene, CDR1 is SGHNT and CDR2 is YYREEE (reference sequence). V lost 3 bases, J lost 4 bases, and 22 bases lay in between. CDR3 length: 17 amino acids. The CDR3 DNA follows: TGTGCCAGCAGCTCGATGAAGGAGGGTCTGCGGGGCACTGAAGCTTTCTTT. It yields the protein CASSSMKEGLRGTEAFF.

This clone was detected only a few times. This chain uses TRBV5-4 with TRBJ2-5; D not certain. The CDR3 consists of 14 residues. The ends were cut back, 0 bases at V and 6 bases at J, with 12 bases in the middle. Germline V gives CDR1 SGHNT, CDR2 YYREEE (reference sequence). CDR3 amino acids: CASSLEPSEQTQYF. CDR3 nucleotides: TGTGCCAGCAGCTTGGAGCCGTCCGAGCAGACCCAGTACTTC.

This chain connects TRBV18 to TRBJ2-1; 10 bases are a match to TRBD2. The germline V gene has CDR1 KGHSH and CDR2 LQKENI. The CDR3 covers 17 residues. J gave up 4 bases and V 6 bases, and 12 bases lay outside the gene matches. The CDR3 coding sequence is TGTGCCAGCTCGCCAACCCGGACTAGCGGCACTTACAATGAGCAGTTCTTC. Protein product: CASSPTRTSGTYNEQFF.

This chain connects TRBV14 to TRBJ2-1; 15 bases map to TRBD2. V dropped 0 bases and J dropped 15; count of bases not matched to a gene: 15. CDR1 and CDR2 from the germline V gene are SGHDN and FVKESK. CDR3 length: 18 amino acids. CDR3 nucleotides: TGTGCCAGCAGCCAAGATCGGTTAGGGACTAGCGGGAGGAATGTCGCGTTCTTC. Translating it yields CASSQDRLGTSGRNVAFF.

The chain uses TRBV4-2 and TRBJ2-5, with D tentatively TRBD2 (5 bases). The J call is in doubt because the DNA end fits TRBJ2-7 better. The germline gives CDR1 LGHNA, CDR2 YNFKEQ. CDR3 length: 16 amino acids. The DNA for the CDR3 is TGTGCCAGCAGCCAAGAAGGGCGCAGGACTTCCTACGAGCAGTACTTC. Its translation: CASSQEGRRTSYEQYF.